The clone carrying this T cell receptor beta chain has only one observation. This CDR3 has 13 amino acids. With 9 bases removed from V and 7 bases from J, the gap between germline ends came to 16 bases. CDR1 is SGHDN and CDR2 is FVKESK in the germline V gene. Assay: immunoSEQ multiplex PCR; the TCRdb copy retains only in-frame clones and omits some. The table has 90,000 or so clones, 87% seen once. These data are taken from a study of OX40 agonist ivuxolimab in advanced cancers. Across the study: Patients were treated with ivuxolimab, an agonistic anti-OX40 (CD134) antibody.

Here the sequenced sample was CD4+ or CD8+ T cells sorted from blood, taken in a trial of the OX40 agonist ivuxolimab. This chain joins TRBV14 and TRBJ1-3; tentatively, D is TRBD1 (6 bases). The sequence came from an adult with an advanced solid tumor such as melanoma, head and neck, liver or kidney cancer. CDR3 in amino acids: CASNQGSWNTIYF. The CDR3 bases are TGTGCCAGTAACCAGGGGAGTTGGAACACCATATATTTT.